This T cell receptor beta chain stems from a study of cytomegalovirus exposure and HLA in healthy donors. Use of 60 Vbeta and 13 Jbeta primers characterized the PCR. The method was immunoSEQ multiplex PCR; TCRdb's version includes in-frame clones alone and lacks a portion of them. This sample has 150,000 to 200,000 clones, with over 65% found just once. Whole-study findings and limits: A later analysis reportedly found that, within productive TCRs, an Asian-associated ancestry cluster had fewer N-insertions than the mean observed across the roughly 700 donors. A previous analysis found most TCR beta V segments productive roughly 90% or roughly 30% of the time.

The CDR3 extends over 17 amino acids. CDR1 and CDR2 from the germline V gene are SGDLS and YYNGEE. The V end was cut by 0 bases, the J end by 2 bases, with 15 bases between. This clone was seen a few times. Its antigen is currently unknown. In nominal health when sampled, donors likely had unrecorded immune exposures nonetheless. The sequencing input was PBMCs. The V gene is TRBV9, the J gene TRBJ1-3, with D uncertain. The TCR comes from a man between 60 and 70 years old in good health and CMV-seronegative. CDR3 nucleotide sequence: TGTGCCAGCAGCGTAGGGATGACGAGGGTAACTGGAAACACCATATATTTT. Its translation: CASSVGMTRVTGNTIYF.